This TCR beta chain was retrieved from a study of blood T cell repertoires in COVID-19. Overall study context: Sources were T cells, B-cell-depleted T cells, or PBMCs; the material itself was cDNA or gDNA.

Original processing notes: Researchers report that nucleated cell counts were estimated from reference gene primer amplification. The assay was immunoSEQ multiplex PCR, and TCRdb's table has in-frame clones only and misses some. The V and J calls and the clone size are those of that table, but D and trimming were determined from the DNA. The sample carries over 400,000 clones, 80% to 90% recorded once. Germline trimming cut 6 bases from V and 0 bases from J; bases unmatched to any gene: 13. The CDR3 extends over 17 amino acids. Source material: peripheral blood. The TCR was taken from a woman in her twenties or thirties with active or convalescent COVID-19. The V and J genes are TRBV23-1 and TRBJ1-2, with TRBD1 identical over 7 bases. TRBV23-1 is assigned to the ORF class and has an uncertain function. Written as DNA, the CDR3 is TGCGCCAGCAGCCCCCGGGACAGCCTACCGGCTAACTATGGCTACACCTTC. This codes for CASSPRDSLPANYGYTF.